This T cell receptor beta chain is from a study of identifying expanded T cells in peripheral blood. The study, taken as a whole, reports: Technical replicates showed roughly 1.2 changed clones; approximately 2 weeks 15 to 20; four weeks 19. Across healthy donors, higher total template counts meant significantly greater roughly 2-week count variance.

No infections or other immune events were documented during collection. Libraries were prepared by immunoSEQ multiplex PCR; TCRdb keeps only in-frame clonotypes and omits some of them. The sample includes roughly 75,000 clones, under 90% seen only once; the top ten take about 3.3%. After removal of 5 bases from V and 6 bases from J, the junction contained 9 bases not matched to a gene. The CDR3 length is 15 residues. Germline V gives CDR1 SGHTA, CDR2 FQGNSA. As for this clone: No antigen is known for it.

Sequenced sample: blood. The gene calls are TRBV7-2 and TRBJ2-3, with TRBD1 identical over 9 bases. This sequence originates from a person aged 18 to 70 in good health. This CDR3 reads CASSPGQGVRDTQYF. CDR3 DNA sequence: TGTGCCAGCAGCCCGGGACAGGGCGTCAGGGATACGCAGTATTTT.